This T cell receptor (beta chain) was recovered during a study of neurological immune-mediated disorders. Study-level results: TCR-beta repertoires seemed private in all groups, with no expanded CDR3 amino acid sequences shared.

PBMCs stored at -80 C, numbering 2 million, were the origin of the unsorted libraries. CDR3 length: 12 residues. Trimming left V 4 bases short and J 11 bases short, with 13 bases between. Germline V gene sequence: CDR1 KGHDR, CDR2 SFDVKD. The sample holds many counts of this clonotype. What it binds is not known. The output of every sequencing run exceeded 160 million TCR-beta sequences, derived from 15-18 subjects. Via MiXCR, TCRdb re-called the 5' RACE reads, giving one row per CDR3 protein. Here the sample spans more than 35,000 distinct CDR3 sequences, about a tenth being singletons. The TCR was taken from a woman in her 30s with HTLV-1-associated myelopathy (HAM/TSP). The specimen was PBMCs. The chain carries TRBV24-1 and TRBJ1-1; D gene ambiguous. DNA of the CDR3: TGTGCCACCAGTGAGGGTCGGGGTGAGGCTTTCTTT. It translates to CATSEGRGEAFF.